A single sample is the source of the 12 T cell receptor beta chains below, sequenced in a study of T cells in women clearing cervical HPV infection. Some clones are missing from TCRdb's copy, which holds only in-frame ones; the method was immunoSEQ multiplex PCR. The table counts about 22,000 clones; roughly 3.1% lies in the top ten. The source material was blood buffy coat. These receptor sequences come from a woman aged 18-70 years with a cervical HPV16 infection that either progressed to CIN3+ or cleared (not recorded which).

For this clone: The read falls 3 residues short of the CDR3 end, and the missing part is taken from the germline J gene. The chain combines TRBV20-1 with TRBJ2-3, with D uncertain. CDR1 DFQATT and CDR2 SNEGSKA come from the germline V gene (reference sequence). The CDR3 totals 12 residues. Trimming took off 4 bases at V and 6 bases at J, with 11 bases between the two ends. CDR3 DNA (partial): TGCAGTGCTAATAGCCAGCTGGATACG. It is translated as CSANSQLDT. The CDR3 reads in full as CSANSQLDTQYF.

Comments on this clone: The read is 3 residues too short to cover the CDR3 end, so that end is filled in from the germline J gene. The V and J genes are TRBV9 and TRBJ2-3; 9 positions match TRBD2. V shed 6 bases and J 5 bases; nucleotides not matched to a gene: 13. Looked up from germline, CDR1 is SGDLS and CDR2 is YYNGEE. The CDR3 runs 16 residues. The CDR3: CASNSQGELAGDTQYF. The covered CDR3 bases are TGTGCCAGCAATTCCCAGGGGGAACTAGCGGGAGATACG.

In regard to this clone: The DNA ends 3 residues before the CDR3 does, and the rest of the CDR3 is filled in from the germline J gene. V is TRBV29-1 and J is TRBJ1-1; D gene unclear. Germline lookup yields CDR1 SQVTM and CDR2 ANQGSEA. The CDR3 has 12 amino acids. The part of the CDR3 DNA that was read is TGCAGCGTTGAGCCCAAGGGTGTTATG. This encodes CSVEPKGVM. In full, the CDR3 reads CSVEPKGVMAFF.

Concerning this clone: The CDR3 end lies 3 residues beyond the end of the read and is filled in from the germline J gene. The chain joins TRBV5-8 to TRBJ2-6; 8 nucleotides line up with TRBD1. The CDR3 runs 14 residues. Germline CDR1 is SGHTS and CDR2 is YDEGEE. The J segment lost 9 bases and the V segment lost 2 bases, leaving 4 bases of the junction unmatched. CDR3 sequence: CASSLQGGINVLTF. The covered CDR3 bases are TGTGCCAGCAGCTTACAGGGGGGAATCAACGTC. Looking up the rest from reference TRBV5-8 and TRBJ2-6 gives the full variable domain: EAGVTQSPTHLIKTRGQQATLRCSPISGHTSVYWYQQALGLGLQFLLWYDEGEERNRGNFPPRFSGRQFPNYSSELNVNALELEDSALYLCASSLQGGINVLTFGAGSRLTVL.

The sequenced CDR3 bases are TGTGCCAGTAGTATCCATGTTGAAGAGACC. This encodes CASSIHVEET. From start to end, the CDR3 is CASSIHVEETQYF. This chain connects TRBV19 to TRBJ2-5; D ambiguous. The read falls 3 residues short of the CDR3 end, and the missing part is taken from the germline J gene. Trimming removed 3 bases at V and 3 bases at J, with 8 bases between. Per the germline V gene, CDR1 is LNHDA and CDR2 is SQIVND (reference sequence). The CDR3 runs to 13 residues.

About this clone: Read coverage stops 3 residues before the CDR3 terminus; the germline J gene supplies the remainder. The V call is TRBV11-2, the J call TRBJ2-7; D is unresolved. Germline CDR1 SGHAT, CDR2 FQNNGV. With 3 bases removed from V and 4 bases from J, the gap between germline ends came to 7 bases. The CDR3 totals 12 residues. The CDR3 loop reads CASSFKTYEQYF. CDR3 DNA (partial): TGTGCCAGCAGCTTTAAGACTTACGAG. The variable domain in full, with the rest retrieved from reference TRBV11-2 and TRBJ2-7, is EAGVAQSPRYKIIEKRQSVAFWCNPISGHATLYWYQQILGQGPKLLIQFQNNGVVDDSQLPKDRFSAERLKGVDSTLKIQPAKLEDSAVYLCASSFKTYEQYFGPGTRLTVT.

Turning to this clone: Coverage ceases 3 residues before the CDR3 finishes, and the germline J gene fills in the end. V gene TRBV11-2 combines with J gene TRBJ1-3; D unclear. CDR1 SGHAT and CDR2 FQNNGV come from the germline V gene. The germline V and J ends were trimmed by 5 bases and 0 bases, with 8 bases remaining between them. The CDR3 covers 14 residues. CDR3 region: CASSPGNSGNTIYF. The CDR3 DNA, read in part, is TGTGCCAGCAGCCCAGGCAACTCTGGAAACACC.

On this clone itself: The CDR3 end falls 3 residues outside the read, so it is completed with the germline J gene. The V gene is TRBV29-1, the J gene TRBJ1-1; 8 nucleotides match TRBD1. Germline CDR1 reads SQVTM; CDR2 reads ANQGSEA. The CDR3 consists of 12 residues. The CDR3 reads CSVQLTGGLAFF. CDR3 DNA (partial): TGCAGCGTCCAACTAACAGGGGGTTTA.

Concerning this clone: The read stops 3 residues short of the end of the CDR3; the missing end is completed from the germline J gene. The V gene is TRBV20-1, the J gene TRBJ2-4; a possible D gene is TRBD1 (5 bases). CDR1 is DFQATT, CDR2 SNEGSKA, per germline (reference sequence). The length of the CDR3 is 14 residues. Trimming took 2 bases from V and 8 from J, leaving 16 bases between them. CDR3 bases read: TGCAGTGCTAGAAGGGGCTTCTCAAAAGACATT. It yields the protein CSARRGFSKDI. The whole CDR3 region reads CSARRGFSKDIQYF.

On this clone itself: The CDR3 end lies 3 residues beyond the end of the read and is filled in from the germline J gene. The chain couples TRBV2 to TRBJ1-2; no clear D. Germline lookup yields CDR1 SNHLY and CDR2 FYNNEI. This CDR3 is built from 11 residues. Trimming stripped 6 bases from V and 7 bases from J, with 9 bases between. The CDR3 region is CASSASFGYTF. Partial CDR3 DNA: TGTGCCAGCAGCGCCAGTTTTGGC.

On this clone: Read data end 3 residues before the CDR3 end; the end is taken from the germline J gene. This chain joins TRBV19 and TRBJ2-7; unclear D gene. CDR1 is LNHDA and CDR2 is SQIVND in the germline V gene (reference sequence). The V end was cut by 5 bases, the J end by 4 bases, with 6 bases between. The CDR3 contains 11 residues. The CDR3 spells CASSAEYEQYF. Incomplete CDR3 DNA: TGTGCCAGTAGTGCGGAATACGAG. The variable domain in full, with the rest retrieved from reference TRBV19 and TRBJ2-7, is DGGITQSPKYLFRKEGQNVTLSCEQNLNHDAMYWYRQDPGQGLRLIYYSQIVNDFQKGDIAEGYSVSREKKESFPLTVTSAQKNPTAFYLCASSAEYEQYFGPGTRLTVT.

For this clone: The read ends 3 residues shy of where the CDR3 ends; the end is completed using the germline J gene. This rearrangement joins TRBV29-1 to TRBJ2-7; TRBD1 is a possible D gene (6 bases). The CDR3 covers 13 residues. The V end was cut by 6 bases, the J end by 5 bases, with 17 bases between. Germline V gene sequence: CDR1 SQVTM, CDR2 ANQGSEA. The CDR3 protein is CSVGTQGFHEQYF. The sequenced CDR3 bases are TGCAGCGTCGGTACTCAGGGGTTCCACGAG.